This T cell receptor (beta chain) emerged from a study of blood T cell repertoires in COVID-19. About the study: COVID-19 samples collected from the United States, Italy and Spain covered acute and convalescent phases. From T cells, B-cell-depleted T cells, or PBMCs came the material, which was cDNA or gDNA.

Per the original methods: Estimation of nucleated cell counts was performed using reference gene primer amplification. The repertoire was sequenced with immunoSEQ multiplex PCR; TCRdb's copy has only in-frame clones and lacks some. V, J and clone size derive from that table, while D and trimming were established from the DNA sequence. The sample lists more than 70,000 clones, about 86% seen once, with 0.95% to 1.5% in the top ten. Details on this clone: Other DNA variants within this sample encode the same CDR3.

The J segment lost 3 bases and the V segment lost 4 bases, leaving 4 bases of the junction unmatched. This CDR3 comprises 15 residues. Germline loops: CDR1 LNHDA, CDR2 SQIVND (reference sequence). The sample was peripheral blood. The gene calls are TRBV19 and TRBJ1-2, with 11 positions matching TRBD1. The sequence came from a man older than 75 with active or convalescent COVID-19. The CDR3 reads CASSSGQGAYYGYTF. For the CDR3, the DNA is TGTGCCAGTAGTAGCGGACAGGGGGCATACTATGGCTACACCTTC.